The entry below describes one T cell receptor (beta chain). No antigen is known for it. This entry comes from a study of ipilimumab plus nivolumab after autologous stem cell transplantation. The overall study: Median doses per patient: a few ipilimumab, about eight nivolumab. Points from the study as a whole: Per the authors, repertoire, Treg and microbiota data justify further study.

Patients got ipilimumab 1 mg/kg beginning 14 to 28 days post-transplant. Patients received nivolumab 3 mg/kg at weeks 1, 4, 7, 10, then fortnightly to week 26. Assay used: immunoSEQ multiplex PCR; TCRdb lists only in-frame clones, some missing. The table includes some 40,000 clones, 80% to 95% detected once. With 3 bases removed from V and 2 bases from J, the gap between germline ends came to 12 bases. Per germline, CDR1 SGHRS and CDR2 YFSETQ. CDR3 length: 14 residues. This clonotype originated in a male donor with multiple myeloma. The rearrangement links TRBV5-1 to TRBJ2-7, with a weak D call TRBD2 (5 bases). Specimen: PBMCs, collected in a trial of ipilimumab plus nivolumab as post-transplant consolidation. DNA of the CDR3: TGCGCCAGCAGCTCCCGGGATAGTGCCTACGAGCAGTACTTC. Translation gives CASSSRDSAYEQYF.